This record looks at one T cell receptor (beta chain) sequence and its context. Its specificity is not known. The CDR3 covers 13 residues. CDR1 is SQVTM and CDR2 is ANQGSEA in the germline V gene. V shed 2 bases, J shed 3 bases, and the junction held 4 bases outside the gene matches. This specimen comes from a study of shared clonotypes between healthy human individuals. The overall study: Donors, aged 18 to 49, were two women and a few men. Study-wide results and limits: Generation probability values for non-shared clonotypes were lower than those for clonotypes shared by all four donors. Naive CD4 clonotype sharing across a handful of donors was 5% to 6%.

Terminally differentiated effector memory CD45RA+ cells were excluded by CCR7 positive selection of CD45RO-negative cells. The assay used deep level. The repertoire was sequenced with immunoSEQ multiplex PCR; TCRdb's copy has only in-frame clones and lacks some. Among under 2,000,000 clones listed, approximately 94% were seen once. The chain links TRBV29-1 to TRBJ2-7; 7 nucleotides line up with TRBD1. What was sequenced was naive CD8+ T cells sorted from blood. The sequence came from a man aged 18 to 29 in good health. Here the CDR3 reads CSVEIGTDYEQYF. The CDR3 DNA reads TGCAGCGTTGAAATAGGGACAGACTACGAGCAGTACTTC.